The T cell receptor (beta chain) under discussion was sequenced for a study of blood T cell repertoires in COVID-19. V gave up 2 bases and J gave up 3 bases, with 7 bases separating them. There are 13 residues in the CDR3. This clone was detected a few times. Some clones are missing from TCRdb's copy, which holds only in-frame ones; the method was immunoSEQ multiplex PCR. The sample records roughly 140,000 clones, roughly 80% being singletons. This sequence joins TRBV12-3 or TRBV12-4 and TRBJ2-5; TRBD1 might be the D (6 bases). Material for sequencing was peripheral blood. The origin of this receptor is a man in his 70s who had recovered from COVID-19. The chain's CDR3 is CASSLSGEETQYF. CDR3 bases: TGTGCCAGCAGTTTATCAGGGGAAGAGACCCAGTACTTC.